Listed here are 21 T cell receptor beta chains from one sample, sequenced in a study of blood T cell repertoires in COVID-19. Sequenced by immunoSEQ multiplex PCR; TCRdb stores in-frame clones only, minus some. The repertoire holds about 140,000 clones, with 70% to 80% as singletons. Sequencing was performed on peripheral blood. The source of these receptors is a man aged 60-69 years who had recovered from COVID-19.

At least ten counts were recorded for this clone. CDR3 residues: CASRVRGEGQPQHF. The CDR3 DNA follows: TGTGCCAGCAGGGTCAGGGGAGAGGGTCAGCCCCAGCATTTT. The chain links TRBV27 to TRBJ1-5, with D possibly TRBD1 on 6 matching bases. This CDR3 has 14 amino acids. Trimming shortened V by 6 bases and J by 6 bases, and 15 bases separated the two germline ends. Germline V gene lookup returns CDR1 MNHEY and CDR2 SMNVEV (reference sequence).

In nucleotides, the CDR3 is TGTGCCAGCAGTTTGGGGACAGGGGTTACAGATACGCAGTATTTT. Translated: CASSLGTGVTDTQYF. The chain has TRBV27 and TRBJ2-3, with TRBD1 matching 10 bases. Germline V gene sequence: CDR1 MNHEY, CDR2 SMNVEV (reference sequence). CDR3 length: 15 amino acids. With V trimmed by 3 bases and J by 3 bases, 3 bases remained unmatched.

This chain links TRBV5-4 with TRBJ2-7; 10 bases are shared with TRBD1. This CDR3 comprises 15 residues. V trimming: 2 bases; J trimming: 7 bases; junction bases outside the gene matches: 9. Germline loops: CDR1 SGHNT, CDR2 YYREEE (reference sequence). The CDR3 coding sequence is TGTGCCAGCAGCTTTACGGGACAGGGGATGAGGGAGCAGTACTTC. Its protein is CASSFTGQGMREQYF.

The chain uses TRBV15 and TRBJ2-6, with D tentatively TRBD2 (6 bases). This CDR3 region has 16 residues. The germline CDR1 and CDR2 sequences are LNHNV and YYDKDF (reference sequence). Trimming took 6 bases from V and 3 from J, leaving 15 bases between them. CDR3 sequence: CATSRDSMSGANVLTF. The CDR3 DNA reads TGTGCCACCAGTAGGGACTCAATGAGTGGGGCCAACGTCCTGACTTTC.

V gene TRBV25-1 combines with J gene TRBJ2-1; TRBD1 matches at 7 bases. CDR3 length: 15 amino acids. Germline V gene sequence: CDR1 MGHDK, CDR2 SYGVNS. V lost 1 base, J lost 5 bases, and 5 bases stayed unmatched. The CDR3 sequence is CASSESGTVHNEQFF. Written as DNA, the CDR3 is TGTGCCAGCAGTGAATCCGGGACAGTCCACAATGAGCAGTTCTTC.

The chain links TRBV28 to TRBJ1-1, with a possible D match to TRBD1 (6 bases). The germline V gene has CDR1 MDHEN and CDR2 SYDVKM. There are 18 residues in the CDR3. Trimming stripped 1 base from V and 5 bases from J, with 23 bases between. The DNA for the CDR3 is TGTGCCAGCAGTTTATCCGACAGGATGAGTCAGGTTCTTACTGAAGCTTTCTTT. This translates into CASSLSDRMSQVLTEAFF.

This chain connects TRBV28 to TRBJ1-2, with D possibly TRBD1 on 5 matching bases. The V gene lost 6 bases and the J gene lost 5 bases, with 19 bases spanning the gap. The CDR3 sequence is 15 residues long. CDR1 MDHEN and CDR2 SYDVKM come from the germline V gene. As DNA, the CDR3 is TGTGCCAGCAGGGGGGGTCCGGGACGGACTTATGGCTACACCTTC. Translated, it gives CASRGGPGRTYGYTF.

The chain's CDR3 is CASSQDVLAGSNEQFF. The CDR3 DNA reads TGTGCCAGCAGCCAAGATGTACTAGCGGGATCGAATGAGCAGTTCTTC. V gene TRBV3-1 (or the pseudogene TRBV3-2) combines with J gene TRBJ2-1, with 10 positions matching TRBD2. The CDR3 loop spans 16 amino acids. Germline CDR1 LGHDT, CDR2 YNNKEL (reference sequence). V trimming: 0 bases; J trimming: 7 bases; junction bases outside the gene matches: 6.

This rearrangement joins TRBV18 to TRBJ2-5; 9 bases map to TRBD2. This CDR3 is built from 16 residues. Trimming at V came to 4 bases and at J to 5 bases, leaving 11 bases not matched to a gene. Germline CDR1 reads KGHSH; CDR2 reads LQKENI. CDR3 region: CASSRGAAGGPETQYF. The CDR3 DNA reads as TGTGCCAGCTCACGGGGTGCAGCGGGAGGTCCGGAGACCCAGTACTTC.

The rearrangement joins TRBV6-5 to TRBJ2-7, with D maybe TRBD1 (6 bases). Germline CDR1 reads MNHEY; CDR2 reads SVGAGI. V lost 4 bases, J lost 7 bases, and 14 bases lay in between. CDR3 length: 13 residues. The CDR3 DNA reads as TGTGCCAGCAGTTTCCCAGGGGCGAGGGAGCAGTACTTC. Its translation is CASSFPGAREQYF.

The gene calls are TRBV5-4 and TRBJ2-2, with TRBD1 matching over 12 bases. This CDR3 has 16 amino acids. CDR1 SGHNT and CDR2 YYREEE come from the germline V gene (reference sequence). V shed 2 bases and J 5 bases; nucleotides not matched to a gene: 4. In DNA form, the CDR3 reads TGTGCCAGCAGCTTCGGGACAGGGGGCCAGACCGGGGAGCTGTTTTTT. Protein product: CASSFGTGGQTGELFF.

The genes are TRBV10-3 and TRBJ1-5; tentative D call: TRBD1 (6 bases). The V gene lost 6 bases and the J gene lost 3 bases, with 9 bases spanning the gap. Germline CDR1 reads ENHRY; CDR2 reads SYGVKD. This CDR3 contains 13 residues. CDR3 protein: CAIRDSSNQPQHF. The CDR3 nucleotides are TGTGCCATCAGGGACAGTTCCAATCAGCCCCAGCATTTT.

This clone showed up just once. The genes are TRBV29-1 and TRBJ2-3, with D maybe TRBD1 (6 bases). Germline V lookup: CDR1 SQVTM, CDR2 ANQGSEA. The CDR3 has 11 amino acids. The germline V and J ends were trimmed by 6 bases and 8 bases, with 12 bases remaining between them. DNA for the CDR3: TGCAGCGTCGCCAAAGGGGGTACGCAGTATTTT. Translating it yields CSVAKGGTQYF.

This clone turned up a few times. This chain joins TRBV11-2 and TRBJ2-4, with unresolved D. Trimming removed 0 bases at V and 3 bases at J, with 12 bases between. The CDR3 is 16 amino acids. CDR1 and CDR2 from the germline V gene are SGHAT and FQNNGV. The CDR3 is CASSLDRLHGKNIQYF. The CDR3 nucleotides read TGTGCCAGCAGCTTAGACAGGCTCCATGGCAAAAACATTCAGTACTTC. The whole variable domain, remainder taken from reference TRBV11-2 and TRBJ2-4, is EAGVAQSPRYKIIEKRQSVAFWCNPISGHATLYWYQQILGQGPKLLIQFQNNGVVDDSQLPKDRFSAERLKGVDSTLKIQPAKLEDSAVYLCASSLDRLHGKNIQYFGAGTRLSVL.

The rearrangement links TRBV6-6 to TRBJ2-7, with 7 nucleotides matching TRBD1. The V gene's germline CDR1 is MNHNY and CDR2 SVGAGI (reference sequence). The CDR3 contains 15 residues. Trimming at V came to 4 bases and at J to 4 bases, leaving 10 bases not matched to a gene. CDR3 in amino acids: CASSSTGTAAYEQYF. CDR3 sequence (DNA): TGTGCCAGCAGTTCCACGGGGACAGCCGCATACGAGCAGTACTTC.

V gene TRBV9 combines with J gene TRBJ2-3; 10 bases fit TRBD2. Losses at the gene ends were 4 bases for V and 5 bases for J; bases not matched to a gene: 22. The length of the CDR3 is 20 residues. Germline lookup yields CDR1 SGDLS and CDR2 YYNGEE. The CDR3 region is CASSSRGSAGGRAGIDTQYF. For the CDR3, the DNA is TGTGCCAGCAGCTCCCGAGGGTCAGCGGGGGGGCGGGCAGGTATAGATACGCAGTATTTT.

The V gene is TRBV28, the J gene TRBJ1-1; 8 nucleotides agree with TRBD1. This CDR3 is built from 16 residues. The germline gives CDR1 MDHEN, CDR2 SYDVKM. V was clipped by 5 bases and J by 1 base; unmatched bases: 9. CDR3 in DNA: TGTGCCAGCAGTCCCCGGGCAGGGGGCTCGAACACTGAAGCTTTCTTT. As protein: CASSPRAGGSNTEAFF.

DNA of the CDR3: TGTGCCAGCAGAAGACAGTTTAGCAATCAGCCCCAGCATTTT. It specifies CASRRQFSNQPQHF. The chain recombines TRBV28 with TRBJ1-5; D possibly corresponds to TRBD1 (5 bases). Trimming took 6 bases from V and 0 from J, leaving 9 bases between them. The V gene's germline CDR1 is MDHEN and CDR2 SYDVKM. The length of the CDR3 is 14 residues.

This clone occurred a few times. This chain uses TRBV2 with TRBJ2-2; 7 bases line up with TRBD2. The germline CDR1 and CDR2 sequences are SNHLY and FYNNEI. The junction had 11 bases not matched to a gene; V was cut back by 11 bases and J by 5 bases. This CDR3 has 14 residues. The DNA for the CDR3 is TGTGCCTCCTCAAAGGCTAGCGGAACCGGGGAGCTGTTTTTT. Its protein is CASSKASGTGELFF.

The rearrangement links TRBV9 to TRBJ2-7; 7 bases agree with TRBD1. V shed 3 bases and J 9 bases; nucleotides not matched to a gene: 12. The CDR3 spans 14 residues. Germline-derived CDR1 and CDR2 are SGDLS and YYNGEE. The CDR3 region has the DNA TGTGCCAGCAGCGCAGAACATACAGGGGTAGGGCAGTACTTC. It is translated as CASSAEHTGVGQYF.

Regarding this clone: The junction differs from germline at one of its ends, possibly a read error. The chain links TRBV5-1 to TRBJ2-7; 8 nucleotides align to TRBD2. The CDR3 loop spans 15 amino acids. Per germline, CDR1 SGHRS and CDR2 YFSETQ. The chain's CDR3 is CASSPRSSGALEGNF. The CDR3 bases are TGCGCCAGCAGCCCGAGAAGTAGCGGGGCCCTAGAGGGAAACTTC.